This record covers a single T cell receptor (beta chain). Its antigen is unknown. With 0 bases removed from V and 3 bases from J, the gap between germline ends came to 7 bases. Germline loops: CDR1 SGHNT, CDR2 YYREEE (reference sequence). The CDR3 spans 13 residues. The data derive from a study of OX40 agonist ivuxolimab in advanced cancers. Study background: Patients were 82.7% male with ages roughly 20 to 90, mean roughly 64. Three patients got partial responses; one had hepatocellular carcinoma and two had cutaneous melanoma. Study outcomes and limitations: Mean expanded clone counts were higher in CD8+ than CD4+ T cells. At doses 0.1 to 3.0 mg/kg, CD4+ and CD8+ clones expanded.

Libraries were prepared by immunoSEQ multiplex PCR; TCRdb keeps only in-frame clonotypes and omits some of them. There are about 83,000 clones in the sample; over 75% occur only once, and 0.5% to 0.8% lies in the top ten. The source of this sequence is an adult with an advanced solid tumor such as melanoma, head and neck, liver or kidney cancer. The chain recombines TRBV5-4 with TRBJ2-7; D is uncertain. The material was CD4+ or CD8+ T cells sorted from blood, obtained in a trial of the OX40 agonist ivuxolimab. The CDR3 region is CASSLGGGYEQYF. The CDR3 DNA sequence: TGTGCCAGCAGCTTGGGGGGTGGCTACGAGCAGTACTTC.